Included here is one T cell receptor (beta chain) sequence, with context. The sample belongs to a study of T cell changes during pregnancy in multiple sclerosis. Trimming took off 4 bases at V and 2 bases at J, with 18 bases between the two ends. The germline CDR1 and CDR2 sequences are SEHNR and FQNEAQ (reference sequence). CDR3 length equals 17 residues. Method: immunoSEQ multiplex PCR; TCRdb's copy keeps in-frame clones and lacks some. The data show 47,000 or so clones, 94% seen once. The chain is built from TRBV7-9 and TRBJ1-5; D is unclear. This TCR was recovered from a female donor with multiple sclerosis, enrolled in a pregnancy study. This sample comprised CD4+ T cells from peripheral blood mononuclear cells, obtained in the first trimester of pregnancy. DNA for the CDR3: TGTGCCAGCAGCTCCGGTTTCGGCTTCCGGGGCAATCAGCCCCAGCATTTT. This codes for CASSSGFGFRGNQPQHF.